The 27 T cell receptor beta chains in this list originate from one sample, sequenced in a study of T cell responses to AZD1222 COVID-19 vaccine. Repertoires were generated with immunoSEQ multiplex PCR, while TCRdb's copy carries only in-frame clones and drops some. The sample yields roughly 120,000 clones, around 87% seen once. The material was peripheral blood, obtained 28 days after the second AZD1222 dose. The receptor source for this set is an adult who received the AZD1222 COVID-19 vaccine.

This clone was detected only a few times. The V and J genes are TRBV6-4 and TRBJ2-7, with 8 bases aligning to TRBD1. The CDR3 covers 17 residues. V was clipped by 3 bases and J by 2 bases; unmatched bases: 12. Germline CDR1 and CDR2: MRHNA and SNTAGT. The CDR3 here is CASSEAGGEIHPYEQYF. The CDR3 nucleotides are TGTGCCAGCAGTGAGGCAGGGGGCGAGATCCACCCCTACGAGCAGTACTTC.

This sequence joins TRBV11-2 and TRBJ2-2; D is undetermined. Trimming took 6 bases from V and 2 from J, leaving 10 bases between them. This CDR3 contains 14 residues. The germline V gene encodes CDR1 SGHAT and CDR2 FQNNGV. CDR3 in DNA: TGTGCCAGCAGACCAACCTCCAACACCGGGGAGCTGTTTTTT. Translation gives CASRPTSNTGELFF.

J is TRBJ2-7 and V is TRBV10-3; 10 nucleotides match TRBD1. The CDR3 consists of 15 residues. The germline V gene encodes CDR1 ENHRY and CDR2 SYGVKD. After removal of 0 bases from V and 5 bases from J, the junction contained 4 bases not matched to a gene. CDR3 coding DNA: TGTGCCATCAGTGAGTCTGGGACAGGGGCCCACGAGCAGTACTTC. Protein: CAISESGTGAHEQYF.

V gene TRBV6-2 or TRBV6-3 combines with J gene TRBJ1-3; D is uncertain. There are 14 residues in the CDR3. Germline CDR1 and CDR2: MNHEY and SVGEGT. V lost 0 bases, J lost 2 bases, and 5 bases lay in between. The CDR3 bases are TGTGCCAGCAGTTACTCGAAAACTGGAAACACCATATATTTT. It specifies CASSYSKTGNTIYF.

In this sample, this clone is medium-sized (0.01 to 0.1%). The chain uses TRBV4-1 and TRBJ2-5, with 7 bases aligning to TRBD2. Germline assignment: CDR1 MGHRA and CDR2 YSYEKL. The CDR3 consists of 12 residues. V trimming: 3 bases; J trimming: 7 bases; junction bases outside the gene matches: 2. DNA for the CDR3: TGCGCCAGCAGCCAGGAGCGGGGGACCCAGTACTTC. Translated: CASSQERGTQYF.

The rearrangement joins TRBV9 to TRBJ2-2; D tentatively reads TRBD1 or TRBD2 (6 bases each). The germline V gene encodes CDR1 SGDLS and CDR2 YYNGEE. This CDR3 comprises 12 residues. V lost 2 bases and J lost 12, with 11 bases in between. CDR3 nucleotide sequence: TGTGCCAGCAGCGTCAACCGGGGGCAGCTGTTTTTT. Protein: CASSVNRGQLFF.

J is TRBJ2-2 and V is TRBV7-2; 7 bases align to TRBD1. CDR3 length: 16 residues. The germline V gene encodes CDR1 SGHTA and CDR2 FQGNSA. With V trimmed by 6 bases and J by 6 bases, 13 bases remained unmatched. The CDR3 coding sequence is TGTGCCAGCAGTTCAAGAACCGGGACAGAGGCCGGGGAGCTGTTTTTT. The encoded protein is CASSSRTGTEAGELFF.

The chain uses TRBV5-1 and TRBJ1-6; D is undetermined. The length of the CDR3 is 15 residues. Trimming cost V 0 bases and J 2 bases, with 6 bases left between them. CDR1 is SGHRS and CDR2 is YFSETQ in the germline V gene. The CDR3 bases are TGCGCCAGCAGCTTGGAGTCAGCCTATAATTCACCCCTCCACTTT. It specifies CASSLESAYNSPLHF.

This clone occurred once. The genes are TRBV6-1 and TRBJ2-7, with D unclear. The germline V gene has CDR1 MNHNS and CDR2 SASEGT. The CDR3 sequence is 14 residues long. V was shortened by 1 base and J by 7 bases, with 14 bases between the two germline ends. The CDR3 DNA reads TGTGCCAGCAGTGAAGGTCCTTTGGGGTTTGAGCAGTACTTC. Translating it yields CASSEGPLGFEQYF.

This clone was picked up a small number of times. This rearrangement joins TRBV10-3 to TRBJ2-2; 7 nucleotides align to TRBD2. After removal of 2 bases from V and 1 base from J, the junction contained 1 base not matched to a gene. From germline, CDR1 is ENHRY and CDR2 SYGVKD. The CDR3 loop spans 15 amino acids. CDR3 sequence reads: CAISELAENTGELFF. Here the CDR3 DNA reads TGTGCCATCAGTGAGCTAGCGGAGAACACCGGGGAGCTGTTTTTT.

The chain couples TRBV6-5 to TRBJ1-6; possible D gene TRBD1, 6 bases. Germline V lookup: CDR1 MNHEY, CDR2 SVGAGI. The CDR3 sequence is 16 residues long. Trimming removed 2 bases from V and 3 bases from J, with 11 bases in between. The CDR3 protein is CASSYGGRGYNSPLHF. The CDR3 DNA follows: TGTGCCAGCAGTTACGGGGGGCGGGGCTATAATTCACCCCTCCACTTT.

This clone was detected once. The chain combines TRBV7-2 with TRBJ2-3; 15 bases agree with TRBD2. Trimming cost V 5 bases and J 1 base; bases outside gene matches: 7. The CDR3 consists of 18 residues. The germline V gene encodes CDR1 SGHTA and CDR2 FQGNSA. CDR3 in DNA: TGTGCCAGCAGCCCGAGGACTAGCGGGGGGGCGGGCACAGATACGCAGTATTTT. Protein sequence: CASSPRTSGGAGTDTQYF.

The chain links TRBV7-9 to TRBJ2-1; TRBD2 might be the D (6 bases). The CDR3 runs to 15 residues. V was shortened by 3 bases and J by 5 bases, with 14 bases between the two germline ends. CDR1 SEHNR and CDR2 FQNEAQ come from the germline V gene (reference sequence). The chain's CDR3 is CASSFRGSIDNEQFF. CDR3 in DNA: TGTGCCAGCAGCTTCCGGGGGAGTATTGACAATGAGCAGTTCTTC.

The chain combines TRBV28 with TRBJ1-5; TRBD1 aligns across 9 bases. The CDR3 is made up of 16 amino acids. V dropped 5 bases and J dropped 6; count of bases not matched to a gene: 11. Per the germline V gene, CDR1 is MDHEN and CDR2 is SYDVKM. The CDR3 is CASSPLQGALGQPQHF. As DNA, the CDR3 is TGTGCCAGCAGTCCTCTACAGGGGGCGCTGGGTCAGCCCCAGCATTTT. Drawing the rest from reference TRBV28 and TRBJ1-5, the complete variable domain is DVKVTQSSRYLVKRTGEKVFLECVQDMDHENMFWYRQDPGLGLRLIYFSYDVKMKEKGDIPEGYSVSREKKERFSLILESASTNQTSMYLCASSPLQGALGQPQHFGDGTRLSIL.

The chain combines TRBV3-1 (or the pseudogene TRBV3-2) with TRBJ2-2; TRBD1 aligns across 7 bases. The CDR3 extends over 17 amino acids. V lost 4 bases and J lost 1; bases outside the gene matches: 9. Germline V gives CDR1 LGHDT, CDR2 YNNKEL (reference sequence). CDR3 sequence reads: CASSPRDRVGNTGELFF. For the CDR3, the DNA is TGTGCCAGCAGCCCTCGAGACAGGGTCGGGAACACCGGGGAGCTGTTTTTT.

The V gene is TRBV9, the J gene TRBJ2-1; D possibly corresponds to TRBD2 (6 bases). V was clipped by 4 bases and J by 3 bases, with 11 bases between them. CDR1 and CDR2 (germline): SGDLS, YYNGEE. This CDR3 is built from 14 residues. CDR3 sequence reads: CASSQGTGYNEQFF. DNA for the CDR3: TGTGCCAGCAGCCAAGGGACTGGCTACAATGAGCAGTTCTTC. Variable domain in full (rest from reference TRBV9 and TRBJ2-1): DSGVTQTPKHLITATGQRVTLRCSPRSGDLSVYWYQQSLDQGLQFLIQYYNGEERAKGNILERFSAQQFPDLHSELNLSSLELGDSALYFCASSQGTGYNEQFFGPGTRLTVL.

The chain employs TRBV15 and TRBJ1-4; D is possibly TRBD1 (6 bases). This CDR3 contains 16 residues. Trimming pared 3 bases from V and 4 bases from J, leaving 15 bases between. Germline V gene sequence: CDR1 LNHNV, CDR2 YYDKDF (reference sequence). The CDR3: CATSSPKDSVNEKLFF. The CDR3 region has the DNA TGTGCCACCAGCAGTCCGAAGGACAGCGTTAATGAAAAACTGTTTTTT.

The gene calls are TRBV5-1 and TRBJ1-1; a weak D match, TRBD1 (6 bases). CDR1 is SGHRS and CDR2 is YFSETQ in the germline V gene. The CDR3 sequence is 13 residues long. Trimming shortened V by 3 bases and J by 4 bases, and 10 bases separated the two germline ends. The CDR3 bases are TGCGCCAGCAGCTCTGAAGGGGGCACTGAAGCTTTCTTT. Encoded protein: CASSSEGGTEAFF.

The rearrangement links TRBV10-1 to TRBJ1-1, with a possible D match to TRBD1 (6 bases). V lost 10 bases and J lost 1, with 19 bases in between. The germline CDR1 and CDR2 sequences are WNHNN and SYGVQD (reference sequence). The CDR3 totals 15 residues. The CDR3 bases are TGCGCCACCTACTCCGGGAGGACAGAGAACACTGAAGCTTTCTTT. This sequence encodes CATYSGRTENTEAFF.

The rearrangement joins TRBV29-1 to TRBJ2-1; D is uncertain. Germline-derived CDR1 and CDR2 are SQVTM and ANQGSEA. V was cut by 0 bases and J by 6 bases, with 3 bases left in between. The CDR3 contains 11 residues. The CDR3 region has the DNA TGCAGCGTTGAAGATCCCAATGAGCAGTTCTTC. Translating gives CSVEDPNEQFF.

The V call is TRBV5-1, the J call TRBJ2-1; 10 bases are shared with TRBD2. V was clipped by 3 bases and J by 7 bases; unmatched bases: 4. CDR3 length equals 14 residues. From germline, CDR1 is SGHRS and CDR2 YFSETQ. CDR3 sequence: CASSSGLAINEQFF. DNA for the CDR3: TGCGCCAGCAGCTCGGGACTAGCGATTAATGAGCAGTTCTTC.

The chain combines TRBV7-2 with TRBJ2-7; D tentatively reads TRBD1 or TRBD2 (5 bases each). The CDR3 loop spans 15 amino acids. The ends were cut back, 2 bases at V and 3 bases at J, with 14 bases in the middle. CDR1 is SGHTA, CDR2 FQGNSA, per germline. The CDR3 DNA follows: TGTGCCAGCAGCTTATACGAGGGGAAGGGCTACGAGCAGTACTTC. Translated: CASSLYEGKGYEQYF. Supplemented by reference TRBV7-2 and TRBJ2-7, the full variable domain reads GAGVSQSPSNKVTEKGKDVELRCDPISGHTALYWYRQSLGQGLEFLIYFQGNSAPDKSGLPSDRFSAERTGGSVSTLTIQRTQQEDSAVYLCASSLYEGKGYEQYFGPGTRLTVT.

The J gene is TRBJ1-2, the V gene TRBV29-1; D may be TRBD1 (5 bases). V dropped 6 bases and J dropped 4 bases, with 15 bases sitting between them. The CDR3 is 13 amino acids. From germline, CDR1 is SQVTM and CDR2 ANQGSEA. The CDR3 sequence: CSVGDGKLYGYTF. In DNA form, the CDR3 reads TGCAGCGTGGGGGACGGTAAACTCTATGGCTACACCTTC.

The J gene is TRBJ2-1, the V gene TRBV30; 10 nucleotides align to TRBD2. The V and J ends lost 0 bases and 12 bases, in that order; junction bases with no gene match: 14. The germline V gene encodes CDR1 GTSNPN and CDR2 SVGIG (reference sequence). The CDR3 length is 16 residues. DNA of the CDR3: TGTGCCTGGAGTGTCGGGGTGGCTAGCGGGAGAAGTGGGCAGTTCTTC. It specifies CAWSVGVASGRSGQFF.

The chain uses TRBV19 and TRBJ1-2; tentative D call: TRBD1 (5 bases). Germline V gene sequence: CDR1 LNHDA, CDR2 SQIVND (reference sequence). The V gene lost 5 bases and the J gene lost 6 bases, with 19 bases spanning the gap. The CDR3 is 15 amino acids. The DNA for the CDR3 is TGTGCCAGTAGTGCCTATACCGGGACGGACCATGGCTACACCTTC. Its translation: CASSAYTGTDHGYTF.

The chain is built from TRBV19 and TRBJ2-7; D is uncertain. Looked up from germline, CDR1 is LNHDA and CDR2 is SQIVND (reference sequence). The V and J ends lost 5 bases and 0 bases respectively, with 5 bases between them. This CDR3 spans 12 amino acids. The CDR3, as DNA: TGTGCCAGTAGTTCGGCCTCCTACGAGCAGTACTTC. As protein: CASSSASYEQYF. Variable domain in full (rest from reference TRBV19 and TRBJ2-7): DGGITQSPKYLFRKEGQNVTLSCEQNLNHDAMYWYRQDPGQGLRLIYYSQIVNDFQKGDIAEGYSVSREKKESFPLTVTSAQKNPTAFYLCASSSASYEQYFGPGTRLTVT.

The CDR3 DNA reads as TGCGCCAGCAGGGAATCAGGGGGGATCACAGATACGCAGTATTTT. Its translation: CASRESGGITDTQYF. The rearrangement joins TRBV5-1 to TRBJ2-3; weak D call: TRBD1 (7 bases). In germline, CDR1 is SGHRS, CDR2 YFSETQ. Trimming took 5 bases from V and 2 from J, leaving 15 bases between them. CDR3 length: 15 residues.